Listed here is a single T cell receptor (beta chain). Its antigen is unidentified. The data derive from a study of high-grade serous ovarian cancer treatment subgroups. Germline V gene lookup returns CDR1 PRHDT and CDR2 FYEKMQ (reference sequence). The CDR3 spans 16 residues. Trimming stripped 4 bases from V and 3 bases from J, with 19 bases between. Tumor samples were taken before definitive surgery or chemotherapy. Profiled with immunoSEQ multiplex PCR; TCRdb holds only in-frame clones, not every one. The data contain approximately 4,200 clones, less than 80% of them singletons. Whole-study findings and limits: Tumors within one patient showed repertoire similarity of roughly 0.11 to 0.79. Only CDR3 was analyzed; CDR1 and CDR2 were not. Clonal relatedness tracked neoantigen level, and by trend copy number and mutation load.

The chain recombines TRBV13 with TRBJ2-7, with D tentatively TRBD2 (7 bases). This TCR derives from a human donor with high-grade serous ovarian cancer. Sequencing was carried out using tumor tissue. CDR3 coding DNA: TGTGCCAGCAGCTCCCTCAACGAGAGGGGGGGCTACGAGCAGTACTTC. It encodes CASSSLNERGGYEQYF.